What follows are 8 T cell receptor beta chains derived from one specimen sequenced in a study of blood T cell repertoires in COVID-19. Some clones are missing from TCRdb's copy, which holds only in-frame ones; the method was immunoSEQ multiplex PCR. Among some 320,000 clones, roughly 90% were seen once, and the ten largest hold over 8.5%. Sequencing used peripheral blood. These receptors all come from a woman aged 25 to 39 with COVID-19, enrolled during active disease.

The chain recombines TRBV6-5 with TRBJ1-2; 11 bases fit TRBD1. In germline, CDR1 is MNHEY, CDR2 SVGAGI. CDR3 length: 14 amino acids. J lost 8 bases, V lost 6 bases, and 8 bases had no gene match. The chain's CDR3 is CASRATGTGGGYTF. DNA for the CDR3: TGTGCCAGCAGAGCTACCGGGACAGGGGGAGGCTACACCTTC.

The rearrangement links TRBV5-1 to TRBJ2-3; possible D gene TRBD2, 5 bases. CDR1 and CDR2 from the germline V gene are SGHRS and YFSETQ. Trimming removed 0 bases from V and 2 bases from J, with 10 bases in between. CDR3 size: 15 residues. The CDR3 region has the DNA TGCGCCAGCAGCTTGGAGGACTTTATCACAGATACGCAGTATTTT. Translation gives CASSLEDFITDTQYF.

This clone is a singleton in its sample. The chain has TRBV27 and TRBJ2-5, with 10 nucleotides matching TRBD2. After removal of 8 bases from V and 8 bases from J, the junction contained 17 bases not matched to a gene. The germline V gene encodes CDR1 MNHEY and CDR2 SMNVEV (reference sequence). This CDR3 has 16 amino acids. The CDR3 coding sequence is TGTGCCAGCGGCCTTAGCGGGGGGCCTGGGCCAAGCACCCAGTACTTC. Translation: CASGLSGGPGPSTQYF.

This chain links TRBV9 with TRBJ1-2; D gene ambiguous. Germline V CDR1 and CDR2: SGDLS, YYNGEE. The CDR3 has 11 residues. The ends were cut back, 0 bases at V and 8 bases at J, with 5 bases in the middle. CDR3 DNA: TGTGCCAGCAGCGTAGGGCAGGGCTACACCTTC. Its protein is CASSVGQGYTF.

This sequence joins TRBV6-5 and TRBJ1-5, with D possibly being TRBD1 (5 bases). CDR1 is MNHEY, CDR2 SVGAGI, per germline. V was clipped by 4 bases and J by 6 bases, with 10 bases between them. The CDR3 extends over 13 amino acids. The CDR3 DNA reads TGTGCCAGCAGTTCCAGGGAGGGTCAGCCCCAGCATTTT. This translates into CASSSREGQPQHF.

The chain couples TRBV7-2 to TRBJ2-5; TRBD2 agrees at 16 bases. J gave up 5 bases and V 2 bases, and 8 bases lay outside the gene matches. Germline V gene sequence: CDR1 SGHTA, CDR2 FQGNSA. The CDR3 loop spans 18 amino acids. The CDR3 DNA follows: TGTGCCAGCAGCTTATTGGGGACTAGCGGGGGGGCCGTGGAGACCCAGTACTTC. Its translation: CASSLLGTSGGAVETQYF.

This clone was counted once. The J gene is TRBJ1-1, the V gene TRBV19, with a possible D match to TRBD1 (5 bases). V gave up 3 bases and J gave up 0 bases, with 8 bases separating them. Germline lookup yields CDR1 LNHDA and CDR2 SQIVND (reference sequence). This CDR3 is built from 14 residues. As DNA, the CDR3 is TGTGCCAGTAGTATGGGGGGAATGAACACTGAAGCTTTCTTT. Residues: CASSMGGMNTEAFF.

J is TRBJ1-3 and V is TRBV7-7, with D maybe TRBD1 (5 bases). Deletions cut 6 bases from V and 6 bases from J, with 12 bases between. The germline V gene encodes CDR1 SSHAT and CDR2 FNYEAQ (reference sequence). This CDR3 has 13 residues. In DNA form, the CDR3 reads TGTGCCAGCAGACAGGACGGAGAAAACACCATATATTTT. It yields the protein CASRQDGENTIYF. Filled out from reference TRBV7-7 and TRBJ1-3, the complete variable domain reads GAGVSQSPRYKVTKRGQDVTLRCDPISSHATLYWYQQALGQGPEFLTYFNYEAQPDKSGLPSDRFSAERPEGSISTLTIQRTEQRDSAMYRCASRQDGENTIYFGEGSWLTVV.